Below, 6 T cell receptor beta chains from the same sample are listed, as sequenced in a study of cytomegalovirus exposure and HLA in healthy donors. Use of 60 Vbeta and 13 Jbeta primers characterized the PCR. Method: immunoSEQ multiplex PCR; TCRdb's copy keeps in-frame clones and lacks some. The sample records some 120,000 clones, 81% being singletons. The sequencing sample was made of PBMCs. These receptors all stem from a man between 18 and 35 years old in good health and CMV-seronegative.

The chain employs TRBV7-8 and TRBJ2-3, with 13 bases identical to TRBD2. The CDR3 covers 15 residues. Germline V gene data show CDR1 as SGHVS and CDR2 as FQNEAQ. After removal of 6 bases from V and 4 bases from J, the junction contained 4 bases not matched to a gene. Here the CDR3 DNA reads TGTGCCAGCAGTTCCGGGACTAGCGGGGCAGATACGCAGTATTTT. Encoded protein: CASSSGTSGADTQYF.

V and J are TRBV7-9 and TRBJ2-7; D might be TRBD1 (5 bases). This CDR3 has 12 residues. V lost 7 bases and J lost 1, with 8 bases in between. CDR1 and CDR2 from the germline V gene are SEHNR and FQNEAQ (reference sequence). CDR3 in DNA: TGTGCCAGCACAGGGCATTCCTACGAGCAGTACTTC. This encodes CASTGHSYEQYF.

In its sample, this clone was seen a few times. The chain employs TRBV5-1 and TRBJ1-1; TRBD1 aligns across 8 bases. Germline loops: CDR1 SGHRS, CDR2 YFSETQ. This CDR3 contains 13 residues. Unmatched junction bases numbered 4, after V lost 4 bases and J lost 5 bases. CDR3 loop: CASSTDRGTEAFF. The DNA of the CDR3 is TGCGCCAGCAGCACAGACAGGGGAACTGAAGCTTTCTTT.

This clone was counted once. The chain carries TRBV18 and TRBJ1-2; 8 bases agree with TRBD1. This CDR3 comprises 13 residues. Germline V gene data show CDR1 as KGHSH and CDR2 as LQKENI. V trimming: 4 bases; J trimming: 8 bases; junction bases outside the gene matches: 6. CDR3 sequence reads: CASSQGTGWGYTF. CDR3 in DNA: TGTGCCAGCTCACAAGGGACAGGTTGGGGCTACACCTTC.

V and J are TRBV5-4 and TRBJ1-2, with 7 bases aligning to TRBD1. V trimming: 5 bases; J trimming: 0 bases; junction bases outside the gene matches: 7. There are 15 residues in the CDR3. CDR1 SGHNT and CDR2 YYREEE come from the germline V gene (reference sequence). CDR3 coding DNA: TGTGCCAGCAGACCCGGACAGGCTACTAACTATGGCTACACCTTC. As protein: CASRPGQATNYGYTF.

The chain links TRBV9 to TRBJ1-6; D gene ambiguous. Looked up from germline, CDR1 is SGDLS and CDR2 is YYNGEE. Trimming took 3 bases from V and 6 from J, leaving 16 bases between them. This CDR3 has 16 amino acids. The CDR3 coding sequence is TGTGCCAGCAGCGAAAACGGGTGGGTAGTTAATTCACCCCTCCACTTT. It encodes CASSENGWVVNSPLHF.